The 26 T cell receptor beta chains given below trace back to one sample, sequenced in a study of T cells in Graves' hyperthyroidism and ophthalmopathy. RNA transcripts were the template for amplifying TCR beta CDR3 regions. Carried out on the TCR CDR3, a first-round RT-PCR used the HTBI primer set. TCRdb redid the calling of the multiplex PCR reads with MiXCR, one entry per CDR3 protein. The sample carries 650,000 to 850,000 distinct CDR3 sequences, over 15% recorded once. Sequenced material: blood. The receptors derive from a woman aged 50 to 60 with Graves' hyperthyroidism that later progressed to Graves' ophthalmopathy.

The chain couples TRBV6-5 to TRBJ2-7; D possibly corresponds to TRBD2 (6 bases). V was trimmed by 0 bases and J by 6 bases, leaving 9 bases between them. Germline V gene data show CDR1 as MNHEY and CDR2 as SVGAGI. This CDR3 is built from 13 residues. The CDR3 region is CASSYSRDFEQYF. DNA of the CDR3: TGTGCCAGCAGTTACTCCCGGGACTTCGAGCAGTACTTC.

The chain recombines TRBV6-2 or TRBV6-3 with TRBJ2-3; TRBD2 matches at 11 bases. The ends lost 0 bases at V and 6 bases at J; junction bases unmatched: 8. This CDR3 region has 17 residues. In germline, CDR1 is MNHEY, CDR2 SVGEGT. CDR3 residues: CASSYSIAGGLGDTQYF. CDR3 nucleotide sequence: TGTGCCAGCAGTTACTCGATAGCGGGGGGGCTTGGGGATACGCAGTATTTT.

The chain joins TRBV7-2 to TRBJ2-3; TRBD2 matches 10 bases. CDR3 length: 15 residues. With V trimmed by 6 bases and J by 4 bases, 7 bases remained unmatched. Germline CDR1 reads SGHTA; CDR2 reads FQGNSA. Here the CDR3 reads CASRISGGPADTQYF. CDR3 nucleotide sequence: TGTGCCAGCAGAATTAGCGGGGGGCCGGCAGATACGCAGTATTTT.

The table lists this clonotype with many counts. The chain's CDR3 is CASSWANLGETQYF. The DNA for the CDR3 is TGTGCCAGCAGCTGGGCGAACCTGGGAGAGACCCAGTACTTC. The V gene is TRBV11-2, the J gene TRBJ2-5; D is unresolved. With 4 bases removed from V and 4 bases from J, the gap between germline ends came to 13 bases. Per germline, CDR1 SGHAT and CDR2 FQNNGV. This CDR3 is 14 amino acids long.

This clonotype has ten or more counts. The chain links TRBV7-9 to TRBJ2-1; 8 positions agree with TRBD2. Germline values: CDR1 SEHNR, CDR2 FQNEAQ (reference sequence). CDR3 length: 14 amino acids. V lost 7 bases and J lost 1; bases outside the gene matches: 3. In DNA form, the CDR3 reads TGTGCCAGCAACGAGCGGGGGTCCTACAATGAGCAGTTCTTC. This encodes CASNERGSYNEQFF. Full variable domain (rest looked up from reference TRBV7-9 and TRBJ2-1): DTGVSQNPRHKITKRGQNVTFRCDPISEHNRLYWYRQTLGQGPEFLTYFQNEAQLEKSRLLSDRFSAERPKGSFSTLEIQRTEQGDSAMYLCASNERGSYNEQFFGPGTRLTVL.

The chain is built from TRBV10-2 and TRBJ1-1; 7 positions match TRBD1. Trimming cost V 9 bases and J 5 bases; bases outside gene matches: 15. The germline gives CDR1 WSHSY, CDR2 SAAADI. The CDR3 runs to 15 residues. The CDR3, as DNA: TGCGCCAGTTCAATTGGGTATACAGGGGAAACTGAAGCTTTCTTT. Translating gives CASSIGYTGETEAFF.

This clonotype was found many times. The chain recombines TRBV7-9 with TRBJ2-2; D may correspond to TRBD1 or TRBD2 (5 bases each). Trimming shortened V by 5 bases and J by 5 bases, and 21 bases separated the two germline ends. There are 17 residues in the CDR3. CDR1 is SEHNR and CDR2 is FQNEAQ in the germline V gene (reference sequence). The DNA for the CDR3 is TGTGCCAGCAGCGATGGGCCGGGGCGAGCGTTTACCGGGGAGCTGTTTTTT. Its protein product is CASSDGPGRAFTGELFF.

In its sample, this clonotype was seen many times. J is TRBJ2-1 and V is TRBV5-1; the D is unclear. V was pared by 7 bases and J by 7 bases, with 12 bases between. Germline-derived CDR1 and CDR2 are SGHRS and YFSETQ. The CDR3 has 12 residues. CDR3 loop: CASGQDLNEQFF. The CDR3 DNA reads TGCGCCAGCGGCCAGGATCTTAATGAGCAGTTCTTC.

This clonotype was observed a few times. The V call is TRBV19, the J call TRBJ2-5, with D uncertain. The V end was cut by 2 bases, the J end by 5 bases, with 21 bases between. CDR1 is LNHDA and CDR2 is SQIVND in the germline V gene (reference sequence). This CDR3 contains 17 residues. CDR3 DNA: TGTGCCAGTAGTATACATCCCGCAGGCCACTGGGCCGAGACCCAGTACTTC. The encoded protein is CASSIHPAGHWAETQYF. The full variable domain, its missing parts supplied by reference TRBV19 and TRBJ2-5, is DGGITQSPKYLFRKEGQNVTLSCEQNLNHDAMYWYRQDPGQGLRLIYYSQIVNDFQKGDIAEGYSVSREKKESFPLTVTSAQKNPTAFYLCASSIHPAGHWAETQYFGPGTRLLVL.

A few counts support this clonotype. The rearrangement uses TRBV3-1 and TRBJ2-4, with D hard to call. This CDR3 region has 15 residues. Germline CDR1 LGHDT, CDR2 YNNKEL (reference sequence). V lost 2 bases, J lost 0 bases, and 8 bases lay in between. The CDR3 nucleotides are TGTGCCAGCAGCCAAATAATAGGAGCCAAAAACATTCAGTACTTC. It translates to CASSQIIGAKNIQYF.

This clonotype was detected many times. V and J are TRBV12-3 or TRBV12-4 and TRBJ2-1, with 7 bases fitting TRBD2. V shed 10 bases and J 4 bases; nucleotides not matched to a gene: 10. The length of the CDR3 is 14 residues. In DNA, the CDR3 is TGTGCCACCCTCAGCTTGCGGGAGTACAATGAGCAGTTCTTC. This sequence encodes CATLSLREYNEQFF.

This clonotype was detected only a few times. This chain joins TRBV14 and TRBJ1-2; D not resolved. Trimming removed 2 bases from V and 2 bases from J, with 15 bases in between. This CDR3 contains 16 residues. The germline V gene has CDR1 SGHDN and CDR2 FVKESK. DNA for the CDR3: TGTGCCAGCAGCCAAAATCTCGTGGCGGGAAACTATGGCTACACCTTC. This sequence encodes CASSQNLVAGNYGYTF.

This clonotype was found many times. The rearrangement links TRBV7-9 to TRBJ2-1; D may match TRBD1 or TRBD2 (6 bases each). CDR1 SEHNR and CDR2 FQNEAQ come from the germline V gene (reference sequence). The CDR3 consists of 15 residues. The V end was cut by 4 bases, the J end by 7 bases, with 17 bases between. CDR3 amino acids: CASSSSRLGGNEQFF. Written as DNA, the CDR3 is TGTGCCAGCAGCTCAAGCCGATTAGGGGGGAATGAGCAGTTCTTC.

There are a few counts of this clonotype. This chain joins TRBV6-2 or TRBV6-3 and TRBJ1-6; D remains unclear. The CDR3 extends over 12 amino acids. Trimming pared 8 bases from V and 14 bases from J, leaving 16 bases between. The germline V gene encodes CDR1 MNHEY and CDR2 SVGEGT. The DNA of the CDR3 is TGTGCCAGCGGGGAGGTTGCGAGCACCCTCCACTTT. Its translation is CASGEVASTLHF.

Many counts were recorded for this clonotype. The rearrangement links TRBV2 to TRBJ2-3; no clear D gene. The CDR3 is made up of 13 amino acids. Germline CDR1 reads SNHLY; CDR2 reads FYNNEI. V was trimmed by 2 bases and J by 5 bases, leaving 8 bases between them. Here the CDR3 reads CASSESPEDTQYF. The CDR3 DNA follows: TGTGCCAGCAGTGAAAGCCCCGAAGATACGCAGTATTTT.

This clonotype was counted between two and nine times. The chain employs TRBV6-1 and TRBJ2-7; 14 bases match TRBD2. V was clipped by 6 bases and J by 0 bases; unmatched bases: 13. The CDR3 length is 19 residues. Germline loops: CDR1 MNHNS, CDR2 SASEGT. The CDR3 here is CASSGPGLAGGPSSYEQYF. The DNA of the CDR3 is TGTGCCAGCAGCGGGCCCGGACTAGCGGGGGGACCGAGCTCCTACGAGCAGTACTTC.

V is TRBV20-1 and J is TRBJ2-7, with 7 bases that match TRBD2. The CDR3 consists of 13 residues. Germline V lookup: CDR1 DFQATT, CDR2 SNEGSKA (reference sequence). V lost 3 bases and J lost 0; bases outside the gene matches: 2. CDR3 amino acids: CSASGGTSYEQYF. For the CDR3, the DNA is TGCAGTGCTAGCGGGGGGACCTCCTACGAGCAGTACTTC.

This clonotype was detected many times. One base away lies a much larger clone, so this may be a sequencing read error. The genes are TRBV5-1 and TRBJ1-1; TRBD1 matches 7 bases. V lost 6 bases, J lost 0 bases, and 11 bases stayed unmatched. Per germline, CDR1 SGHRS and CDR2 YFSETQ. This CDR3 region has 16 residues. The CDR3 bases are TGCGCCAGCACCCCCGCCCCGGGACAGATGAACACTGAAGCTTTCTTT. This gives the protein CASTPAPGQMNTEAFF.

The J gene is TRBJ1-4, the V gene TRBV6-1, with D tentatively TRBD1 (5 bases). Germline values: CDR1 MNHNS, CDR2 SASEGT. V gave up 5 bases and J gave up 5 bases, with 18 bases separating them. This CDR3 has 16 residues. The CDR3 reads CASSPTGLLGNEKLFF. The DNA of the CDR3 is TGTGCCAGCAGTCCCACAGGCTTACTGGGGAATGAAAAACTGTTTTTT.

The CDR3 nucleotides read TGTGCCAGCCAAGCCCTAATGAACACTGAAGCTTTCTTT. It is translated as CASQALMNTEAFF. The V gene is TRBV6-1, the J gene TRBJ1-1; D unclear. Trimming stripped 8 bases from V and 0 bases from J, with 10 bases between. The CDR3 length is 13 residues. Germline V CDR1 and CDR2: MNHNS, SASEGT.

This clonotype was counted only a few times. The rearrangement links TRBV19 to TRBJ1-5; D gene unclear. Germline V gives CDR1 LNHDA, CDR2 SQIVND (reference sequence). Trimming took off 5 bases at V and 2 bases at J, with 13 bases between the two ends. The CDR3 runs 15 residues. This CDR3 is CASSYEGSRNQPQHF. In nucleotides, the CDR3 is TGTGCCAGTAGTTATGAAGGGAGTCGCAATCAGCCCCAGCATTTT.

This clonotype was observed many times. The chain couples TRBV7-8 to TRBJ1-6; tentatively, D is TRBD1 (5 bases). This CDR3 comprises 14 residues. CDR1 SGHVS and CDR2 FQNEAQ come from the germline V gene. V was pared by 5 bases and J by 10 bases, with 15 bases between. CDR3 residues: CASSTRTTTSPLHF. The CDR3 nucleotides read TGTGCCAGCAGCACGAGGACAACTACCTCACCCCTCCACTTT.

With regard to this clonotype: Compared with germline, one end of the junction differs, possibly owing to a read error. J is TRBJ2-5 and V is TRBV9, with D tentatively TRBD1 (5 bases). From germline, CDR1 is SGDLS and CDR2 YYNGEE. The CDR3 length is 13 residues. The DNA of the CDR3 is TGTGCCAACAGCGTGCAGGGTTTAGAGACCCAGTACTTC. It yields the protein CANSVQGLETQYF.

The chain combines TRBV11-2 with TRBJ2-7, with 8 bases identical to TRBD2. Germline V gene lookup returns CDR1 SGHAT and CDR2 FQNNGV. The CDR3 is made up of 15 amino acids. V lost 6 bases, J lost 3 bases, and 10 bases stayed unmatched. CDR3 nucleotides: TGTGCCAGCAGTAATCCGGGACTAGGCCACTACGAGCAGTACTTC. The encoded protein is CASSNPGLGHYEQYF.

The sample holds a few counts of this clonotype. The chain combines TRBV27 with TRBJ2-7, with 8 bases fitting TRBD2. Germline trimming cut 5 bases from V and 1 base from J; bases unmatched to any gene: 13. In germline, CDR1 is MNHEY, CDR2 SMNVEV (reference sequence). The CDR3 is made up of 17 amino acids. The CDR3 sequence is CASSPTTPAGASYEQYF. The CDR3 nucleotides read TGTGCCAGCAGTCCAACTACACCAGCGGGGGCATCCTACGAGCAGTACTTC.

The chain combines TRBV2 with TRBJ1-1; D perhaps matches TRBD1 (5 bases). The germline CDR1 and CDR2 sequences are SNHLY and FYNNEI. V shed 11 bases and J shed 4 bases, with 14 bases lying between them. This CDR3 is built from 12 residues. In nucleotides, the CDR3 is TGTGCCGGGAGTGGGACGGGCACTGAAGCTTTCTTT. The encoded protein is CAGSGTGTEAFF.